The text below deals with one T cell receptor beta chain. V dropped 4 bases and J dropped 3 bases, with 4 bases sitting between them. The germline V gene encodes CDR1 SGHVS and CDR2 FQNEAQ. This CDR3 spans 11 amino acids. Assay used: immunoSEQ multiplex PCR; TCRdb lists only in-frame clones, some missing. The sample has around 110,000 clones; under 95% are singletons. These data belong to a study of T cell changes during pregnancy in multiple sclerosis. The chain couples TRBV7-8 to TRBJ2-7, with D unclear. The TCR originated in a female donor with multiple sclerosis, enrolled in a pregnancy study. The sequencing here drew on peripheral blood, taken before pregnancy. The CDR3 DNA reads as TGTGCCAGCAGCTCCATCTACGAGCAGTACTTC. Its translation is CASSSIYEQYF.